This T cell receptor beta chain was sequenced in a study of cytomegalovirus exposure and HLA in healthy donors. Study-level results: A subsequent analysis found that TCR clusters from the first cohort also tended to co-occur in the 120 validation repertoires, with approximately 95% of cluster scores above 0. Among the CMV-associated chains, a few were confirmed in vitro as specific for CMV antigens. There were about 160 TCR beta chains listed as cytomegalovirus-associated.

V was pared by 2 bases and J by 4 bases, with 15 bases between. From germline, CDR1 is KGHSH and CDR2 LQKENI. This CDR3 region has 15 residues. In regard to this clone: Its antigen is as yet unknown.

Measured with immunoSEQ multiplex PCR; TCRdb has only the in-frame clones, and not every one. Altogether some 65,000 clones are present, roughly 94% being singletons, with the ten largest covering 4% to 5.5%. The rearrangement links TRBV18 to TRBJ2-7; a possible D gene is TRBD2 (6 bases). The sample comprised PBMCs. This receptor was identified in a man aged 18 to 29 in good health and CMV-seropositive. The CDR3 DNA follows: TGTGCCAGCTCACCATCGGGGACGGGAGTATACGAGCAGTACTTC. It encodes CASSPSGTGVYEQYF.